This T cell receptor (beta chain) appears in the sequencing data of a study of cytomegalovirus exposure and HLA in healthy donors. Background on the study: A later analysis reported the same platform for the roughly 120 validation repertoires and the approximately 720 first-cohort repertoires. Broader study findings: Most TCR sequences were rare, but some public TCRs occurred in many donors. Reportedly, diagnosis of cytomegalovirus status by the classifier showed high specificity and sensitivity. The listing of roughly 160 TCR beta chains classed them as cytomegalovirus-associated.

Some clones are missing from TCRdb's copy, which holds only in-frame ones; the method was immunoSEQ multiplex PCR. The data hold about 260,000 clones, with 90% observed a single time. A note on this clone: The target antigen is unknown.

V was cut by 3 bases and J by 1 base, with 12 bases left in between. Germline V gene data show CDR1 as KGHSH and CDR2 as LQKENI. The CDR3 extends over 15 amino acids. The sample comprised PBMCs. This receptor was obtained from a woman aged 25 to 39 in good health and CMV-seronegative. The J gene is TRBJ1-1, the V gene TRBV18; D is undetermined. In nucleotides, the CDR3 is TGTGCCAGCTCACCCATCGACGGACCGAACACTGAAGCTTTCTTT. This translates into CASSPIDGPNTEAFF.